This paragraph reports one TCR beta chain. Its antigen is undetermined. Sequencing of each sample assayed roughly 9.1 x 10^4 TCR templates. Some clones are missing from TCRdb's copy, which holds only in-frame ones; the method was immunoSEQ multiplex PCR. Among about 100,000 clones listed, around 90% were seen once. The CDR3 runs to 18 residues. J gave up 6 bases and V 3 bases, and 8 bases lay outside the gene matches. Germline V gene data show CDR1 as KGHSH and CDR2 as LQKENI. This sample is drawn from a study of siplizumab effects on memory and regulatory T cells. Study observations and caveats: Memory cells seemed less diverse than naive T cells, which also seemed major contributors to the alloresponse. Whether proliferating Tregs in siplizumab cultures suppress was not functionally confirmed.

What was sequenced was CD4+ T cells sorted from blood. This receptor was obtained from a human donor in good health. This chain joins TRBV18 and TRBJ2-1; 16 bases match TRBD2. CDR3 sequence (DNA): TGTGCCAGCTCACCGCTAACCGGGACTAGCGGGAGGGGCAATGAGCAGTTCTTC. It is translated as CASSPLTGTSGRGNEQFF.